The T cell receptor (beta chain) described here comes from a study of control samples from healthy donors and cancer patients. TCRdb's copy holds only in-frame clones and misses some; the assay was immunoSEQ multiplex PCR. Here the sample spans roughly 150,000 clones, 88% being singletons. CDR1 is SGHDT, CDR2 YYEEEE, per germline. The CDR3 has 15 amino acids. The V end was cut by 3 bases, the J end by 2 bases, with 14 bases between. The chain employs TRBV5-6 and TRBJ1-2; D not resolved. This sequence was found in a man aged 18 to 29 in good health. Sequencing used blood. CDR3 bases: TGTGCCAGCAGCTCCGACCGGTCCCTAAACTATGGCTACACCTTC. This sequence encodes CASSSDRSLNYGYTF.